This entry concerns a single TCR beta chain. Its antigen specificity is not known. No base quality information exists; no much larger clone differs at one position. This sample stems from a study of blood T cell repertoires in COVID-19 (dated by TCRdb to the early 2020s). About the study as a whole: Collaborator samples came from the United States, Italy and Spain and covered acute and convalescent phases of COVID-19. The material from the prospective study consisted of cDNA or gDNA derived from T cells, B-cell-depleted T cells, or PBMCs. The dataset comprised deeply sampled blood TCRbeta repertoires from subjects exposed to, actively infected with, or recovered from COVID-19. The repertoires were released in a freely available public database intended as a resource for research on the immune response to SARS-CoV-2. The samples were drawn from two sources: the first 160 participants of the ongoing ImmuneRACE study, and 1,200 or so subjects contributed by 6 global collaborators. A de-identified subject ID, COVID-19 status, age in years and sex were almost always included in the sample metadata. Where available, HLA class I and class II types were obtained from metadata supplied by the sample provider rather than from assay-based typing.

For CDR1 and CDR2, the germline V gene lists SNHLY and FYNNEI. Trimming costs V 3 bases and J 2 bases, and their ends lie 8 bases apart. The CDR3 holds 13 amino acids from the cysteine to the phenylalanine. CDR3 DNA is the only sequence kept; it has 39 bases, read in frame from the first base. Points the paper makes about the study in general: The amount of clinical and demographic metadata varied by source and participant and was provided uncurated.

The collaborating institutions used their own protocols to collect whole blood in K2EDTA tubes. For TCRbeta analysis, collaborators shipped samples in one of three forms: frozen whole blood, isolated PBMCs, or DNA extracted from either of those sample types. TCRbeta CDR3 regions were amplified from genomic DNA using the immunoSEQ Assay, a bias-controlled multiplex PCR. Regarding the original processing steps: Within the assay, amplification of reference gene primers was used to estimate how many nucleated cells each sample contained. To quantify the absolute abundance of each unique TCRbeta CDR3 rearrangement, sequence reads were collapsed and filtered. For each sample, productive Simpson clonality was calculated as the square root of Simpson's diversity index over productive rearrangements. TCRdb holds this immuneACCESS table with in-frame rearrangements only. Some clones are missing; in checked studies, unresolved V genes explain under half, and the rest has no known cause. That table gives V, J and clone size, and the DNA gave D and trimming. This sample comprises about 230,000 clones, about 88% of them detected only once. The top ten clones comprise over 0.95% of the sample.

Sequencing was carried out using peripheral blood. Recombination connected TRBV2 to TRBJ2-7; no confident D gene assignment can be made. The TCR comes from a man aged 40-49 years with acute or convalescent COVID-19. The nucleotide sequence is TGTGCCAGCAGTGAGACTGCACCCTACGAGCAGTACTTC. The resulting protein is CASSETAPYEQYF.